This T cell receptor (beta chain) was documented in a study of T cell responses to AZD1222 COVID-19 vaccine. Trimming stripped 1 base from V and 0 bases from J, with 3 bases between. In germline, CDR1 is SGHDN, CDR2 FVKESK. CDR3 length equals 13 residues. Repertoires were generated with immunoSEQ multiplex PCR, while TCRdb's copy carries only in-frame clones and drops some. The sample lists approximately 100,000 clones; over 80% were seen once. The TCR was taken from an adult in good health. Sequences were derived from peripheral blood, sampled on day 0 of AZD1222 vaccination. The chain recombines TRBV14 with TRBJ1-2, with D unclear. This CDR3 is CASSQGTNYGYTF. The CDR3 nucleotides read TGTGCCAGCAGCCAAGGCACTAACTATGGCTACACCTTC.